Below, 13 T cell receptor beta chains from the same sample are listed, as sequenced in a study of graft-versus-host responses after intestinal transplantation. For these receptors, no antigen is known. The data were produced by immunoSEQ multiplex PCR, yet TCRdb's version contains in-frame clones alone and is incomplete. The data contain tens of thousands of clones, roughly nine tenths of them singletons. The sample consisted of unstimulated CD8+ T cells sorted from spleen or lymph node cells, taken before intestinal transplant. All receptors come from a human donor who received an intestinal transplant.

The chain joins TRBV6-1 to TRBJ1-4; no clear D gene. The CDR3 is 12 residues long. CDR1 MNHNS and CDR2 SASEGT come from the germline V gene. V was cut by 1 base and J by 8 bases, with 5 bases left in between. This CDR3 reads CASSEGGEKLFF. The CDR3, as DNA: TGTGCCAGCAGTGAAGGCGGCGAAAAACTGTTTTTT.

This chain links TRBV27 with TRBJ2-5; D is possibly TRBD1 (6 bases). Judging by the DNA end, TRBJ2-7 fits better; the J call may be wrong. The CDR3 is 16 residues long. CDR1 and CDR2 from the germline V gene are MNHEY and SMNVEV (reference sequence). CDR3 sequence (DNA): TGTGCCAGCAAGTCGAGGCCTCGGACAGCCATCTACGAGCAGTACTTC. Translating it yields CASKSRPRTAIYEQYF.

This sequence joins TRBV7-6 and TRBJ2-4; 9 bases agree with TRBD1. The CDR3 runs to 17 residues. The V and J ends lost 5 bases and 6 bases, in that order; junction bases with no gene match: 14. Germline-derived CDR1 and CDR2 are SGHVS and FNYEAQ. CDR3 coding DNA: TGTGCCAGCAGCCCCCTACGTTTCGGACAGGGGTTAAACATTCAGTACTTC. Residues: CASSPLRFGQGLNIQYF.

CDR3 in amino acids: CAWSGGRDGEQYF. The CDR3 DNA is TGTGCCTGGTCTGGGGGCAGGGATGGCGAGCAGTACTTC. This chain links TRBV30 with TRBJ2-7; TRBD1 might be the D (6 bases). CDR3 size: 13 residues. Trimming removed 5 bases at V and 6 bases at J, with 17 bases between. Germline-derived CDR1 and CDR2 are GTSNPN and SVGIG (reference sequence).

CDR3 loop: CASSLSLVSYEQYF. In nucleotides, the CDR3 is TGTGCCAGCAGTTTAAGCCTAGTCTCCTACGAGCAGTACTTC. The rearrangement uses TRBV27 and TRBJ2-7; D remains ambiguous. The CDR3 has 14 amino acids. The germline V gene has CDR1 MNHEY and CDR2 SMNVEV (reference sequence). Trimming removed 2 bases at V and 0 bases at J, with 8 bases between.

The DNA of the CDR3 is TGTGCCAGCACCCCAGGTGGGGCGGGATATTTGGGCTACACCTTC. It encodes CASTPGGAGYLGYTF. The chain recombines TRBV6-1 with TRBJ1-2, with D perhaps matching TRBD1 (5 bases). The length of the CDR3 is 15 residues. The germline CDR1 and CDR2 sequences are MNHNS and SASEGT. V lost 7 bases, J lost 8 bases, and 23 bases lay in between.

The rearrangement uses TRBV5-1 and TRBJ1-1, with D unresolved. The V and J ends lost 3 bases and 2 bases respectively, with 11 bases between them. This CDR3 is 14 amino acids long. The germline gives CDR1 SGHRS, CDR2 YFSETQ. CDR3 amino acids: CASSSNPENTEAFF. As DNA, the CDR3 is TGCGCCAGCAGCTCAAACCCAGAAAACACTGAAGCTTTCTTT.

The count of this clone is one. The CDR3 loop reads CARRLTGTIDYGYTF. CDR3 nucleotides: TGCGCCAGACGCTTGACAGGGACCATAGACTATGGCTACACCTTC. The chain joins TRBV5-1 to TRBJ1-2, with TRBD1 matching 7 bases. The J segment lost 3 bases and the V segment lost 8 bases, leaving 13 bases of the junction unmatched. CDR3 size: 15 residues. Germline V gene lookup returns CDR1 SGHRS and CDR2 YFSETQ.

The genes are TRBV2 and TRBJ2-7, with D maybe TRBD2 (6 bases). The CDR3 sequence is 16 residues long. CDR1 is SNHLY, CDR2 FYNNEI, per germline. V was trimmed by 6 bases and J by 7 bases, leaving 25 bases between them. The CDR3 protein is CASRAASTRPSREQYF. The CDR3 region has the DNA TGTGCCAGCAGGGCGGCCTCGACTAGACCTTCTCGGGAGCAGTACTTC.

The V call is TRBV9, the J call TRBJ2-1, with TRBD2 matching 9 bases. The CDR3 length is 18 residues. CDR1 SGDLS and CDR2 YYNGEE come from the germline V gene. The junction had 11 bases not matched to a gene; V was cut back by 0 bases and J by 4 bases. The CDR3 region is CASSVDGGGLASYNEQFF. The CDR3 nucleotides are TGTGCCAGCAGCGTAGACGGTGGTGGACTAGCGTCATACAATGAGCAGTTCTTC.

The CDR3 coding sequence is TGTGCTAGTGGCACAGGGTTAAGGTCTGGAAACACCATATATTTT. This gives the protein CASGTGLRSGNTIYF. The chain links TRBV12-5 to TRBJ1-3; TRBD1 might be the D (6 bases). V shed 6 bases and J shed 1 base, with 13 bases lying between them. The germline V gene has CDR1 LGHNT and CDR2 FRNRAP. The CDR3 spans 15 residues.

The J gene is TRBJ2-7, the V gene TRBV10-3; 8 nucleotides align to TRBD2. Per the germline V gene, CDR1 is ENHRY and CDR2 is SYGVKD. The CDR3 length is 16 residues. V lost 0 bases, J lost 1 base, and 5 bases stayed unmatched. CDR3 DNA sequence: TGTGCCATCAGTGAGTCCCAGCGGGGGTTTTCCTACGAGCAGTACTTC. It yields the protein CAISESQRGFSYEQYF.

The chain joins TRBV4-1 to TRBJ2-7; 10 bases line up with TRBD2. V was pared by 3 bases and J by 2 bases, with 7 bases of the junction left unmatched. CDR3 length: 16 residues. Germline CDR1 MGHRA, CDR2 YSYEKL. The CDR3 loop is CASSQNSGRPTYEQYF. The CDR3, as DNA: TGCGCCAGCAGCCAGAATAGCGGGAGGCCGACCTACGAGCAGTACTTC.